This TCR beta chain was retrieved from a study of blood T cell repertoires in COVID-19. The wider study: Both acute and convalescent COVID-19 samples were obtained from the United States, Italy and Spain. Sources were T cells, B-cell-depleted T cells, or PBMCs; the material itself was cDNA or gDNA.

The authors' processing: Reference gene primer amplification in the assay estimated nucleated cell counts. Data came from immunoSEQ multiplex PCR; TCRdb stores just in-frame clones and leaves some out. The V and J calls and clone size come from that table; D and trimming were worked out from the DNA. Of approximately 150,000 clones in the sample, roughly four fifths were seen once. The TCR originated in a woman of 80 years or more with acute or convalescent COVID-19. The specimen sequenced was peripheral blood.

In DNA, the CDR3 is TGTGCCAGCAGTGAAGTTTGGGGGGGAGGGGTTAGGGAAAAACTGTTTTTT. Protein product: CASSEVWGGGVREKLFF. The chain has TRBV6-1 and TRBJ1-4; D may be TRBD1 (5 bases). Per germline, CDR1 MNHNS and CDR2 SASEGT. The V end was cut by 1 base, the J end by 8 bases, with 20 bases between. This CDR3 region has 17 residues.